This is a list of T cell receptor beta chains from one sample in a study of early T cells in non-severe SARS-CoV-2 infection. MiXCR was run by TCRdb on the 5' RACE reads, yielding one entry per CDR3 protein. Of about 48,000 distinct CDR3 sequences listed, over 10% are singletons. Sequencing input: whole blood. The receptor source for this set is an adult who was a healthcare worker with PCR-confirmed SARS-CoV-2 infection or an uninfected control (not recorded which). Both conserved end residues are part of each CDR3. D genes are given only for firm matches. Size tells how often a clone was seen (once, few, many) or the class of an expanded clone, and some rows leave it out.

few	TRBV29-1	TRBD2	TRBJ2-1	TGCAGCGTTGAAAGTAGCGGGGTCAATGAGCAGTTCTTC	CSVESSGVNEQFF
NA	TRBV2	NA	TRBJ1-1	TGTGCCAGCAGTGTTCAGGCCTCCTACACTGAAGCTTTCTTT	CASSVQASYTEAFF
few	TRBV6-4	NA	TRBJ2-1	TGTGCCAGCAGTGAGGGTACTAGCTCACTAAATGAGCAGTTCTTC	CASSEGTSSLNEQFF
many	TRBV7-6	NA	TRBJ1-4	TGTGCCAGCAGCTTTTCGGAATCGGCTAATGAAAAACTGTTTTTT	CASSFSESANEKLFF
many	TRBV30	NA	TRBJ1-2	TGTGCCTGGAGCGTCGGGAGAGCTAACTATGGCTACACCTTC	CAWSVGRANYGYTF
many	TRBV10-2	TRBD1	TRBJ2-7	TGCGCCAGCAGTGGACAGGGACAGAACGAGCAGTACTTC	CASSGQGQNEQYF
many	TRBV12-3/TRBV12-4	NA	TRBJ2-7	TGTGCCAGCAGTTCCTCCCCCGGGGTGGGGGACTTGGTTTCCTACGAGCAGTACTTC	CASSSSPGVGDLVSYEQYF
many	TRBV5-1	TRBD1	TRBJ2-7	TGCGCCAGCAGCTTGGGACCCGCGGACAGGTTCAACGAGCAGTACTTC	CASSLGPADRFNEQYF
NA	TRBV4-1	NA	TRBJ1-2	TGCGCCAGCAGCCCCAGTTGGATCGACGGGCCAGGATATGGCTACACCTTC	CASSPSWIDGPGYGYTF
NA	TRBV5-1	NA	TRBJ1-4	TGCGCCAGCAGCTTGGTAGACTTAAATGAAAAACTGTTTTTT	CASSLVDLNEKLFF
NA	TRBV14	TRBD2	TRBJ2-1	TGTGCCAGCAGCTTCCTAGCGGGGGGTTATAATGAGCAGTTCTTC	CASSFLAGGYNEQFF
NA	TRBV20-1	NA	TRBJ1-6	TGCAGTGCTTATACACAGGCTAATTCACCCCTCCACTTT	CSAYTQANSPLHF
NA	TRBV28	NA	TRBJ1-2	TGTGCCAGCAGTTTGGATTACTATGGCTACACCTTC	CASSLDYYGYTF
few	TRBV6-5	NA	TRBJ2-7	TGTGCCAGCAGCCCCCTCCTTGTATCCGAGCAGTACTTC	CASSPLLVSEQYF
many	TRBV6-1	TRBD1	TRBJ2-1	TGTGCCAGCAGTGAAGCATGGGACAGGGTCTACAATGAGCAGTTCTTC	CASSEAWDRVYNEQFF
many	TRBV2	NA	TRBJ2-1	TGTGCCAGCAGTGAGGAAGTGAATGAGCAGTTCTTC	CASSEEVNEQFF
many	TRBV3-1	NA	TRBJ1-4	TGTGCCAGCAGCCGAGACCTGAGGTCGGTTGAAAAACTGTTTTTT	CASSRDLRSVEKLFF
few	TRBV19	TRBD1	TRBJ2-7	TGTGCCAGTAGCGGGACCGGGACAGGGAACTACGAGCAGTACTTC	CASSGTGTGNYEQYF
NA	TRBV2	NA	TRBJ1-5	TGTGCCAGCACGTTTGCAGGGCGGCAGCCCCAGCATTTT	CASTFAGRQPQHF
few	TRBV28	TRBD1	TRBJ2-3	TGTGCCAGCAGTTACCGGGACAGGACGGATACGCAGTATTTT	CASSYRDRTDTQYF
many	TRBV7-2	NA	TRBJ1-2	TGTGCCAGCAGCTTAGGGGGCAGGGGAAATGGCTACACCTTC	CASSLGGRGNGYTF
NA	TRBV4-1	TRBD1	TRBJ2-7	TGCGCCAGCAGACCCACAGGGGGCTACTACGAGCAGTACTTC	CASRPTGGYYEQYF
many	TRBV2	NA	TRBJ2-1	TGTGCCAGCAGTGCGCAGCCCGCAGCCAATGAGCAGTTCTTC	CASSAQPAANEQFF
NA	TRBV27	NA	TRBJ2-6	TGTGCCAGCAGTTTAGCACGCTCTGGGGCCAACGTCCTGACTTTC	CASSLARSGANVLTF
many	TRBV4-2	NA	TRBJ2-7	TGTGCCAGCAGCCAAGAAAGGGCAGGGGCCTACGAGCAGTACTTC	CASSQERAGAYEQYF
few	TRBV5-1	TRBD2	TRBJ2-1	TGCGCCAGCAGCTTCCAGACTAGCACCAATGAGCAGTTCTTC	CASSFQTSTNEQFF
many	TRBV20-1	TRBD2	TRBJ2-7	TGCAGTGCGACGGGACTAGCCATCGTTACCTACGAGCAGTACTTC	CSATGLAIVTYEQYF
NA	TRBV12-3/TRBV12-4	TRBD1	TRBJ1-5	TGTGCCAGCAGTTTAGAGGGGGCGCATCAGCCCCAGCATTTT	CASSLEGAHQPQHF
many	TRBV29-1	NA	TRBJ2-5	TGCAGCGCTGGACAGTCCAAGCGGGAGACCCAGTACTTC	CSAGQSKRETQYF
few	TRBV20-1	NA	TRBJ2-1	TGCAGTGCTAGAGATCTTAGGGGAGGAAACAATGAGCAGTTCTTC	CSARDLRGGNNEQFF
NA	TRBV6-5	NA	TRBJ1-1	TGTGCCAGCAGGCTGCGGGGGGAGAACACTGAAGCTTTCTTT	CASRLRGENTEAFF
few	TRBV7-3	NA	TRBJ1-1	TGTGCCAGCAGCCTCTCACAGGGACCGGCTACTGAAGCTTTCTTT	CASSLSQGPATEAFF
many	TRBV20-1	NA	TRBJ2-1	TGCAGTGCTAGAGATATAGGGAGAAACAATGAGCAGTTCTTC	CSARDIGRNNEQFF
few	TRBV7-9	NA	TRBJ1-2	TGTGCCAGCACCACCCTCGGCAGACTCTATGGCTACACCTTC	CASTTLGRLYGYTF
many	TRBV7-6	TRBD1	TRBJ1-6	TGTGCCAGCAGCGCGACAGGGAATAAATCACCCCTCCACTTT	CASSATGNKSPLHF
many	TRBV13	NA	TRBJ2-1	TGTGCCAGCAGCCCCCGGGGCTCGTACAATGAGCAGTTCTTC	CASSPRGSYNEQFF
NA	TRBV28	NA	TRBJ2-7	TGTGCCAGCAGTCCCCCTGAACGAACAGGGTGTTCCTACGAGCAGTACTTC	CASSPPERTGCSYEQYF
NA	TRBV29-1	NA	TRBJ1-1	TGCAGCGTGGGCGGACAGTCGAACACTGAAGCTTTCTTT	CSVGGQSNTEAFF
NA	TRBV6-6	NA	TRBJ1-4	TGTGCCAGCCTCAACGGGGGGCGGACTAATGAAAAACTGTTTTTT	CASLNGGRTNEKLFF
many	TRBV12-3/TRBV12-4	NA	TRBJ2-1	TGTGCCAGCAGGGGTAATACAGGGAGGGGTTACAATGAGCAGTTCTTC	CASRGNTGRGYNEQFF
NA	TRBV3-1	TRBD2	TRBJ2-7	TGTGCCAGCAGCCAAGATCTTCGTAGCGGGACGCAATACGAGCAGTACTTC	CASSQDLRSGTQYEQYF
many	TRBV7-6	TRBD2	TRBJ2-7	TGTGCCAGCAGCTTAACGCTAGCGGGAGTAGGAGAGCAGTACTTC	CASSLTLAGVGEQYF
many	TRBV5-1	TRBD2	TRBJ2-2	TGCGCCAGCAAGCCAGGACTAGCGGGGGCCAGCACCGGGGAGCTGTTTTTT	CASKPGLAGASTGELFF
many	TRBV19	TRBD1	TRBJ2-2	TGTGCCAGTACTGACAGGGATCGCGGGGAGCTGTTTTTT	CASTDRDRGELFF